This is a list of T cell receptor beta chains from one sample in a study of technical replicates of blood from a handful of donors. Repertoires were generated with immunoSEQ multiplex PCR, while TCRdb's copy carries only in-frame clones and drops some. The sample yields 70,000 to 95,000 clones, approximately 97% seen once. Sequenced input: T cells isolated from PBMCs. Receptors were obtained from a human donor in good health. The CDR3 runs from the conserved cysteine through the conserved F or W. A D gene is named only where the DNA matches it firmly. The size entry is marked missing in some rows and otherwise reads once, few, many or a size class.

j_call: TRBJ1-2; d_call: TRBD1; v_call: TRBV4-1; clone_size: NA; cdr3_aa: CASSQEYSGTGAYGYTF; cdr3_nt: TGCGCCAGCAGCCAAGAGTACTCCGGGACAGGGGCCTATGGCTACACCTTC
j_call: TRBJ1-3; d_call: TRBD1; v_call: TRBV5-1; clone_size: NA; cdr3_aa: CASSSGTGRIGNTIYF; cdr3_nt: TGCGCCAGCAGTTCCGGGACAGGGCGAATTGGAAACACCATATATTTT
j_call: TRBJ2-5; d_call: NA; v_call: TRBV4-1; clone_size: NA; cdr3_aa: CASSQGIGGTQYF; cdr3_nt: TGCGCCAGCAGCCAAGGTATAGGGGGGACCCAGTACTTC
j_call: TRBJ2-3; d_call: NA; v_call: TRBV6-1; clone_size: NA; cdr3_aa: CASPSTDTQYF; cdr3_nt: TGTGCCAGCCCCTCCACAGATACGCAGTATTTT
j_call: TRBJ1-6; d_call: NA; v_call: TRBV7-9; clone_size: once; cdr3_aa: CASSFGGEYSPLHF; cdr3_nt: TGTGCCAGCAGCTTCGGGGGGGAATATTCACCCCTCCACTTT
j_call: TRBJ2-1; d_call: TRBD2; v_call: TRBV2; clone_size: NA; cdr3_aa: CASSRGLGNEQFF; cdr3_nt: TGTGCCAGCAGTCGGGGACTAGGCAATGAGCAGTTCTTC
j_call: TRBJ1-1; d_call: NA; v_call: TRBV4-1; clone_size: NA; cdr3_aa: CASIRIGRPTGIHKTNTEAFF; cdr3_nt: TGCGCCAGCATCCGAATCGGTCGACCCACAGGGATCCATAAAACTAACACTGAAGCTTTCTTT
j_call: TRBJ1-1; d_call: TRBD1; v_call: TRBV4-1; clone_size: NA; cdr3_aa: CASSHSGQGATEAFF; cdr3_nt: TGCGCCAGCAGCCACTCTGGACAGGGGGCAACTGAAGCTTTCTTT
j_call: TRBJ1-1; d_call: NA; v_call: TRBV11-2; clone_size: NA; cdr3_aa: CASSLWAANTEAFF; cdr3_nt: TGTGCCAGCAGCTTATGGGCAGCGAACACTGAAGCTTTCTTT
j_call: TRBJ1-1; d_call: TRBD1; v_call: TRBV6-5; clone_size: NA; cdr3_aa: CASSRGQGGAFF; cdr3_nt: TGTGCCAGCAGCCGGGGACAGGGAGGCGCTTTCTTT
j_call: TRBJ2-2; d_call: NA; v_call: TRBV10-3; clone_size: NA; cdr3_aa: CATTQGGIRNTGELFF; cdr3_nt: TGTGCCACCACTCAGGGGGGAATAAGGAACACCGGGGAGCTGTTTTTT